The clone carrying this T cell receptor beta chain was counted at least ten times. This entry belongs to a study of T-cell reconstitution after alpha-beta-depleted transplantation in children. During its preparation, the TCRbeta library received unique molecular identifiers. TCRdb called the PCR reads again in MiXCR, with one record for every CDR3 protein. The sample holds about 460,000 distinct CDR3 sequences; about 10% are singletons and the top ten take around 2%. The CDR3 runs 14 residues. Germline assignment: CDR1 MNHEY and CDR2 SVGAGI. V lost 0 bases and J 4 bases, leaving 9 bases between the germline ends.

J is TRBJ1-1 and V is TRBV6-5; tentatively, D is TRBD1 (5 bases). Here the sequenced sample was PBMCs, taken before TCRalphabeta/CD19-depleted stem cell transplant. The receptor comes from a child aged 2 to 10 with inherited bone marrow failure, due to receive a stem cell transplant. CDR3 loop: CASSYSGEATEAFF. CDR3 sequence (DNA): TGTGCCAGCAGTTACTCGGGGGAAGCCACTGAAGCTTTCTTT.